A single sample is the source of the 7 T cell receptor beta chains below, sequenced in a study of cytomegalovirus exposure and HLA in healthy donors. The PCR made use of 60 Vbeta and 13 Jbeta primers. The protocol was immunoSEQ multiplex PCR, while the TCRdb copy is restricted to in-frame clones and leaves out a portion. Among roughly 130,000 clones listed, over 60% were seen once. The sequenced sample was PBMCs. These receptors originate from a man in his forties or fifties in good health and CMV-seronegative.

V usage is TRBV5-1 and J usage is TRBJ2-1; 9 bases fit TRBD1. Germline V CDR1 and CDR2: SGHRS, YFSETQ. With 4 bases clipped from V and 4 bases from J, the junction kept 6 bases outside the gene matches. The CDR3 totals 15 residues. The CDR3 DNA sequence: TGCGCCAGCAGCGCGACAGGGGGGGGTTACAATGAGCAGTTCTTC. Its protein is CASSATGGGYNEQFF.

V is TRBV6-5 and J is TRBJ2-5, with D possibly being TRBD1 (6 bases). Per germline, CDR1 MNHEY and CDR2 SVGAGI. V dropped 4 bases and J dropped 11 bases, with 23 bases sitting between them. The CDR3 runs to 15 residues. The CDR3 here is CASSSPPGQGEEQYF. CDR3 sequence (DNA): TGTGCCAGCAGTTCACCTCCGGGACAAGGCGAAGAGCAGTACTTC.

J is TRBJ2-7 and V is TRBV27; 9 bases are shared with TRBD1. V shed 3 bases, J shed 7 bases, and the junction held 4 bases outside the gene matches. The CDR3 is 13 amino acids. Germline assignment: CDR1 MNHEY and CDR2 SMNVEV (reference sequence). The CDR3 DNA follows: TGTGCCAGCAGTTTCAGGACAGGGGTAGAGCAGTACTTC. Protein product: CASSFRTGVEQYF.

The genes are TRBV6-5 and TRBJ2-1; 10 nucleotides match TRBD2. V lost 5 bases and J lost 7; bases outside the gene matches: 5. The germline V gene has CDR1 MNHEY and CDR2 SVGAGI. This CDR3 spans 14 amino acids. CDR3 sequence: CASSAGLASNEQFF. In nucleotides, the CDR3 is TGTGCCAGCAGTGCGGGACTAGCGTCGAATGAGCAGTTCTTC.

This clone was observed a handful of times. This rearrangement joins TRBV15 to TRBJ1-1; D call uncertain. The CDR3 covers 14 residues. Trimming stripped 0 bases from V and 11 bases from J, with 16 bases between. Germline V CDR1 and CDR2: LNHNV, YYDKDF (reference sequence). CDR3 nucleotides: TGTGCCACCAGCAGAGATTTCGGGTCGATAACGGCTTTCTTT. Translated, it gives CATSRDFGSITAFF. The full variable domain, with the rest looked up from reference TRBV15 and TRBJ1-1, is DAMVIQNPRYQVTQFGKPVTLSCSQTLNHNVMYWYQQKSSQAPKLLFHYYDKDFNNEADTPDNFQSRRPNTSFCFLDIRSPGLGDTAMYLCATSRDFGSITAFFGQGTRLTVV.

This clone was detected a few times. This chain connects TRBV18 to TRBJ1-1; perhaps TRBD1 as D (6 bases). V lost 3 bases and J 1 base, leaving 12 bases between the germline ends. The CDR3 extends over 15 amino acids. In germline, CDR1 is KGHSH, CDR2 LQKENI. CDR3 in DNA: TGTGCCAGCTCACCTCAACTGACAGGGAACACTGAAGCTTTCTTT. Its protein product is CASSPQLTGNTEAFF.

The chain employs TRBV5-6 and TRBJ2-2; D may be TRBD2 (6 bases). Germline CDR1 SGHDT, CDR2 YYEEEE. V shed 4 bases and J shed 1 base, with 8 bases lying between them. The CDR3 covers 14 residues. CDR3 DNA sequence: TGTGCCAGCAGCCACGGGAGGAACACCGGGGAGCTGTTTTTT. It translates to CASSHGRNTGELFF.